This T cell receptor (beta chain) derives from a study of metastatic and nonmetastatic thyroid tumors. MiXCR re-clonotyped the PCR reads for TCRdb. The profile shows 20,000 to 30,000 clones, around 13% of them singletons. The CDR3 sequence is 10 residues long. Germline V gene sequence: CDR1 SNHLY, CDR2 FYNNEI. The V and J ends lost 11 bases and 3 bases respectively, with 7 bases between them. In its sample, this clone was seen many times. Patients had received no treatment of any kind before thyroid surgery. This chain links TRBV2 with TRBJ1-1; D remains ambiguous. The sequencing sample was made of blood. The receptor was isolated from a female donor with papillary thyroid cancer or a benign thyroid nodule (not recorded which). Some clones in this sample may be carry-over from other donors' samples. As DNA, the CDR3 is TGTGCCGTGCGGGACACTGAAGCTTTCTTT. Amino acid sequence: CAVRDTEAFF.